A selection of T cell receptor beta chains follows, all from one sample in a study of cytomegalovirus exposure and HLA in healthy donors. Profiling relied on immunoSEQ multiplex PCR, and the TCRdb table lists in-frame clones only, not all of them. This specimen shows 150,000 or so clones; the ten leading clones hold roughly 1.6%. The sequenced sample consisted of PBMCs. The source is a woman aged 50 to 60 in good health and CMV-seronegative. Each CDR3 is given with its conserved first and last residue. Fields, in order: CDR3 length, J gene, D gene, V gene, CDR3 protein, CDR3 DNA. D genes are given only for firm matches.

16 TRBJ2-1 TRBD1 TRBV5-1 CASSGKGQGLYNEQFF TGCGCCAGCAGCGGTAAAGGACAGGGACTCTACAATGAGCAGTTCTTC
20 TRBJ1-6 TRBD1 TRBV5-1 CASSPQTPGQGSSYNSPLHF TGCGCCAGCAGCCCCCAAACCCCGGGACAGGGGAGCTCCTATAATTCACCCCTCCACTTT
17 TRBJ2-1 TRBD1 TRBV27 CASSPSPGTGTYNEQFF TGTGCCAGCAGTCCAAGTCCCGGGACAGGGACCTACAATGAGCAGTTCTTC
15 TRBJ2-1 TRBD2 TRBV14 CASSPTSGEDNEQFF TGTGCCAGCAGCCCGACTAGCGGGGAAGACAATGAGCAGTTCTTC
15 TRBJ1-4 NA TRBV7-9 CASSLGERTEIKLFF TGTGCCAGCAGCTTAGGTGAACGGACAGAGATAAAACTGTTTTTT
15 TRBJ2-5 NA TRBV7-9 CASSLAVSRVETQYF TGTGCCAGCAGCTTAGCAGTTTCACGCGTGGAGACCCAGTACTTC
14 TRBJ2-4 TRBD2 TRBV2 CASDLESGENIQYF TGTGCCAGCGACCTAGAAAGCGGGGAAAACATTCAGTACTTC
13 TRBJ2-6 NA TRBV7-7 CASSVSGANVLTF TGTGCCAGCAGCGTCTCGGGGGCCAACGTCCTGACTTTC
16 TRBJ2-7 NA TRBV28 CASSIRRERPGDEQYF TGTGCCAGCAGTATTCGACGAGAGCGTCCGGGGGACGAGCAGTACTTC
15 TRBJ1-2 NA TRBV10-3 CAIAGAGLGDYGYTF TGTGCCATCGCTGGGGCAGGGTTAGGCGACTATGGCTACACCTTC